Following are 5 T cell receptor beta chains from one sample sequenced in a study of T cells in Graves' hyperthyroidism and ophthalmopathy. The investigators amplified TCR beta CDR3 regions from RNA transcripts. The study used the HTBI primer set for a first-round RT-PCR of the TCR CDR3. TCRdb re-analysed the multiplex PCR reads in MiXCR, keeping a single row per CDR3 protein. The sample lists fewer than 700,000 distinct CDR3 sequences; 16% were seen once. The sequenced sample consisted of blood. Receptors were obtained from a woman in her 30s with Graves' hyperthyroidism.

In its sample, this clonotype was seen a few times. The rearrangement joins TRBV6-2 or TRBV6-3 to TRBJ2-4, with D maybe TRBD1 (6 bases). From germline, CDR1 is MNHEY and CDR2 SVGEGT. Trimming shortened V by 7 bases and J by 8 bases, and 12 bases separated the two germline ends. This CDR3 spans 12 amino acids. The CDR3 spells CASIVQGYIQYF. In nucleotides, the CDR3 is TGTGCCAGCATAGTACAGGGATACATTCAGTACTTC.

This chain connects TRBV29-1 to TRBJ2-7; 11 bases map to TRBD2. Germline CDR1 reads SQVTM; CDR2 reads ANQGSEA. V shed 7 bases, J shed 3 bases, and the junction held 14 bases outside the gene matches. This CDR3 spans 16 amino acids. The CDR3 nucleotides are TGCAGCGCGCAGACTAGCGGGAACCCCGGCGTCTACGAGCAGTACTTC. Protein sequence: CSAQTSGNPGVYEQYF.

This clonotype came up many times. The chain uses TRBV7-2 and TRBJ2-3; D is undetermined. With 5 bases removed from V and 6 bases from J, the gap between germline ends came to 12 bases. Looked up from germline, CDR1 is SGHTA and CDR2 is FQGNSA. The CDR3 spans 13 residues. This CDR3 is CASSTRRGDTQYF. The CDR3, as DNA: TGTGCCAGCAGCACAAGGAGAGGCGATACGCAGTATTTT. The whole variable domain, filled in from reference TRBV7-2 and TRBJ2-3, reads GAGVSQSPSNKVTEKGKDVELRCDPISGHTALYWYRQSLGQGLEFLIYFQGNSAPDKSGLPSDRFSAERTGGSVSTLTIQRTQQEDSAVYLCASSTRRGDTQYFGPGTRLTVL.

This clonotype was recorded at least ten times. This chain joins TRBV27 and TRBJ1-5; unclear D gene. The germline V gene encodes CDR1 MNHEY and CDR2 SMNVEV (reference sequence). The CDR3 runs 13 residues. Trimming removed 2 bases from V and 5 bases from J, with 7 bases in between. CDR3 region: CASSLQEDQPQHF. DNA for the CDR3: TGTGCCAGCAGTTTACAGGAGGATCAGCCCCAGCATTTT.

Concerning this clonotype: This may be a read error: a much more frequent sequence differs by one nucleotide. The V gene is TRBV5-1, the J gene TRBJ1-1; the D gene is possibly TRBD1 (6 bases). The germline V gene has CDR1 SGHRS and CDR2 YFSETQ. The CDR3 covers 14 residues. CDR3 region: CASSWLNRATAAFF. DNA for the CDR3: TGCGCCAGCAGTTGGTTAAACAGGGCCACTGCAGCTTTCTTT.